The rows below give T cell receptor beta chains drawn from one sample of a study of blood T cells in healthy people across ages. TCRdb fed the 5' RACE reads into MiXCR, producing one record per CDR3 protein. This table has about 280,000 distinct CDR3 sequences, around 29% appearing once. Sequences were obtained from blood. These TCRs come from a woman in her 70s in good health. The CDR3 runs from the conserved cysteine through the conserved F or W. D genes are given only for firm matches. For some rows the clone size is stated as once, few or many, or as a class when expanded; others skip it.

v_gene	abundance	d_gene	j_gene	CDR3nt	CDR3aa
TRBV5-1	few	-	TRBJ1-1	TGCGCCAGCACTCTCTCACGGGGAACTGAAGCTTTCTTT	CASTLSRGTEAFF
TRBV12-3/TRBV12-4	-	TRBD2	TRBJ2-5	TGTGCCAGCAGTCCGCCTAGCGGGGGCCCTCAAGAGACCCAGTACTTC	CASSPPSGGPQETQYF
TRBV2	-	TRBD1	TRBJ1-2	TGTGCCAGCACGGGGACAGGGCCCGCGACGTATGGCTACACCTTC	CASTGTGPATYGYTF
TRBV2	-	-	TRBJ1-4	TGTGCCAGCAGTATGACAGGTTATAATGAAAAACTGTTTTTT	CASSMTGYNEKLFF
TRBV20-1	-	-	TRBJ1-2	TGCAGTGCAACCGGGACCCTTTATGGCTACACCTTC	CSATGTLYGYTF
TRBV25-1	-	TRBD2	TRBJ2-1	TGTGCCAGCAGTGGACGGGAGGGCCCAAACAATGAGCAGTTCTTC	CASSGREGPNNEQFF
TRBV7-2	-	TRBD1	TRBJ2-7	TGTGCCAGCAGCCCTCAACAGGGGGCGCCCTACGAGCAGTACTTC	CASSPQQGAPYEQYF
TRBV7-2	few	TRBD2	TRBJ2-3	TGTGCCAGCAGCTCCCTAGCGGGCGTCAGCACAGATACGCAGTATTTT	CASSSLAGVSTDTQYF
TRBV20-1	few	TRBD2	TRBJ2-3	TGCAGTGCTAGGATTAGCGGGCGCACAGATACGCAGTATTTT	CSARISGRTDTQYF
TRBV5-4	-	TRBD1	TRBJ2-5	TGTGCCAGCAGTACCGGGGACAGGGGCCGGGAGACCCAGTACTTC	CASSTGDRGRETQYF
TRBV12-3/TRBV12-4	-	-	TRBJ2-1	TGTGCCAGCAGTTTAGCGGGGTTCGGGGTGGAGCAGTTCTTC	CASSLAGFGVEQFF
TRBV3-1	-	-	TRBJ1-2	TGTGCCAGCAGCGGAGTACACAGGGATGGCTACACCTTC	CASSGVHRDGYTF
TRBV29-1	many	-	TRBJ1-5	TGCAGCGTTGAAGATCGGGGGGCGCGGCATTTT	CSVEDRGARHF
TRBV7-9	-	-	TRBJ1-2	TGTGCCAGCAGCTTACAGCCGTCATATGGCTACACCTTC	CASSLQPSYGYTF
TRBV6-2/TRBV6-3	few	TRBD2	TRBJ2-1	TGTGCCAGCAGCGAGGGACTAGCGGGCTTCGACAATGAGCAGTTCTTC	CASSEGLAGFDNEQFF
TRBV28	-	-	TRBJ2-5	TGTGCCAGCAACGCCAAAGGTCGCAGACAAGAGACCCAGTACTTC	CASNAKGRRQETQYF
TRBV12-3/TRBV12-4	-	-	TRBJ1-2	TGTGCCAGCAGCTCCCCCGACTACTGGGGCTACACCTTC	CASSSPDYWGYTF
TRBV7-2	few	-	TRBJ2-5	TGTGCCAGCAGCTTTTGGCTCGAGCGCAAACAAGAGACCCAGTACTTC	CASSFWLERKQETQYF
TRBV6-5	-	TRBD2	TRBJ2-3	TGTGCCAGCAGTTCCCTGGCGGGGGGGTCCACAGATACGCAGTATTTT	CASSSLAGGSTDTQYF
TRBV5-1	-	TRBD1	TRBJ1-5	TGCGCCAGCAGCTCGACAGGGAACGTGGGTCAGCCCCAGCATTTT	CASSSTGNVGQPQHF
TRBV6-2/TRBV6-3	-	-	TRBJ2-5	TGTGCCAGCTGCCCCCCTCTTCCAAAGTACTTC	CASCPPLPKYF
TRBV29-1	-	TRBD1	TRBJ2-7	TGCAGCGTTAGCGGACAGGGCGGCGACGAGCAGTACTTC	CSVSGQGGDEQYF
TRBV28	-	-	TRBJ2-5	TGTGCCAGCAGTAGTGGGGGAGGGGGCCAAGAGACCCAGTACTTC	CASSSGGGGQETQYF
TRBV7-9	few	TRBD1	TRBJ2-7	TGTGCCAGCAGCTTGCCGGGACAGGGTGAGGAGCAGTACTTC	CASSLPGQGEEQYF